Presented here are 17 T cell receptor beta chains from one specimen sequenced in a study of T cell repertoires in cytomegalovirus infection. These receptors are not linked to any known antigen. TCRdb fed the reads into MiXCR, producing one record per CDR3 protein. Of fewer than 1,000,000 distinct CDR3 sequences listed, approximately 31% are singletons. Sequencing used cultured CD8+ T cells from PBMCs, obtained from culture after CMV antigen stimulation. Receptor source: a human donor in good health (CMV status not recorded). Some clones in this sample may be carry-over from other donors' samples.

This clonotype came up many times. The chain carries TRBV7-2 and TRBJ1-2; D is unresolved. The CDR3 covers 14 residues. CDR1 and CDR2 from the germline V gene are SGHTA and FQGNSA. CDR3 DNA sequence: TGTGCTACATTTAAGGGCTTCGGCCCCTATGGCTACACCTTC. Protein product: CATFKGFGPYGYTF. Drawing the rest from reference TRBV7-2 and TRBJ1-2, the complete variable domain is GAGVSQSPSNKVTEKGKDVELRCDPISGHTALYWYRQSLGQGLEFLIYFQGNSAPDKSGLPSDRFSAERTGGSVSTLTIQRTQQEDSAVYLCATFKGFGPYGYTFGSGTRLTVV.

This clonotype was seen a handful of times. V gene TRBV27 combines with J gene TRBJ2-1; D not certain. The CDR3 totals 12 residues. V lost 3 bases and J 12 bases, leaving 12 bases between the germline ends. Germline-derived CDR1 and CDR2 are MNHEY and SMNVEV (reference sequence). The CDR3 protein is CASSFGVGGQFF. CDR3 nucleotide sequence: TGTGCCAGCAGTTTTGGGGTGGGTGGGCAGTTCTTC.

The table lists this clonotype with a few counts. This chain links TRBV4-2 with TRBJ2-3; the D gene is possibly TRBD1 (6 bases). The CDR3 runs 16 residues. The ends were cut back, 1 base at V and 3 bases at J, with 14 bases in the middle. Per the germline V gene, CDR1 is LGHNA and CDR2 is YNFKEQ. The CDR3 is CASSQVARGVTDTQYF. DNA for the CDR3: TGTGCCAGCAGCCAAGTGGCCAGGGGAGTGACAGATACGCAGTATTTT.

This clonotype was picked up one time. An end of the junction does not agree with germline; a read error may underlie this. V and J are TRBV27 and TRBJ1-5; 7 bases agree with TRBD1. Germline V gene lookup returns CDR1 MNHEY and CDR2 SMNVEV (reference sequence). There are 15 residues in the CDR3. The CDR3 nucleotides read TGTGCCAGCAGTGAGGCAGGGGGAGGCAATCAGCTCCAGCATTTT. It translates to CASSEAGGGNQLQHF.

The CDR3 nucleotides read TGTGCCAGCCCCATGGTAGCCGGGGAGCTGTTTTTT. It is translated as CASPMVAGELFF. This chain joins TRBV5-8 and TRBJ2-2; D is unresolved. This CDR3 is 12 amino acids long. V was pared by 7 bases and J by 6 bases, with 10 bases between. From germline, CDR1 is SGHTS and CDR2 YDEGEE.

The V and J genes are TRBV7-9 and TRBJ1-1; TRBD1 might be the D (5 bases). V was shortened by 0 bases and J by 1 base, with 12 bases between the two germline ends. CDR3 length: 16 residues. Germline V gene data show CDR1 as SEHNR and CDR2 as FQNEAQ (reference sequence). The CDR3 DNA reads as TGTGCCAGCAGCTTAGCGTACGGGACTCCGAACACTGAAGCTTTCTTT. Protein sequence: CASSLAYGTPNTEAFF. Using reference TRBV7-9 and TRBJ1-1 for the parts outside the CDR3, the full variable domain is DTGVSQNPRHKITKRGQNVTFRCDPISEHNRLYWYRQTLGQGPEFLTYFQNEAQLEKSRLLSDRFSAERPKGSFSTLEIQRTEQGDSAMYLCASSLAYGTPNTEAFFGQGTRLTVV.

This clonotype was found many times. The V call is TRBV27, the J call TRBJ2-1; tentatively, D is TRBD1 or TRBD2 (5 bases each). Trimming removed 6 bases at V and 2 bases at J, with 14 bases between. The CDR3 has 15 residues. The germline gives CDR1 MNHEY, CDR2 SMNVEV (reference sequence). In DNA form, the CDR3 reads TGTGCCAGCAGCTTAGATGGGGGAACCTACAATGAGCAGTTCTTC. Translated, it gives CASSLDGGTYNEQFF.

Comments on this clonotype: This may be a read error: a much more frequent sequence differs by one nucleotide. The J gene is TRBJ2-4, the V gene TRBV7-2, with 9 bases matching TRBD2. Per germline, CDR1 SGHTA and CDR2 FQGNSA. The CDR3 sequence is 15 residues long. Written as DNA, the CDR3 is TGTGCCAACAGCTTAATGGCGGGGGGGAGGAACATTCAGTACTTC. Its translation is CANSLMAGGRNIQYF.

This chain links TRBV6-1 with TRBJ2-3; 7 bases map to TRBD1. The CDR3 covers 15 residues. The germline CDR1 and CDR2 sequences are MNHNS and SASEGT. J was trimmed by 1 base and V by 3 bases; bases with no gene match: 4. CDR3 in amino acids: CASSESRGRTDTQYF. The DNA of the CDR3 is TGTGCCAGCAGTGAGTCGAGGGGGCGCACAGATACGCAGTATTTT.

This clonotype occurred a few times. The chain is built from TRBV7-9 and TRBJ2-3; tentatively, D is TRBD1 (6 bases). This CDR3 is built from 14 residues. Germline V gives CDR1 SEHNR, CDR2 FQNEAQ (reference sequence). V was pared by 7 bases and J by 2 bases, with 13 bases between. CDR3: CASTSRGVTDTQYF. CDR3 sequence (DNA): TGTGCCAGCACCTCCAGGGGAGTCACAGATACGCAGTATTTT. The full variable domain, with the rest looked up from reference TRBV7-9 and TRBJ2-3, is DTGVSQNPRHKITKRGQNVTFRCDPISEHNRLYWYRQTLGQGPEFLTYFQNEAQLEKSRLLSDRFSAERPKGSFSTLEIQRTEQGDSAMYLCASTSRGVTDTQYFGPGTRLTVL.

The CDR3 DNA follows: TGTGCCAGCAGCTTAGAAGGAAGGACTAGCGGGGGGGGAAACACCGGGGAGCTGTTTTTT. It encodes CASSLEGRTSGGGNTGELFF. The V and J genes are TRBV7-6 and TRBJ2-2, with 15 bases that match TRBD2. CDR1 SGHVS and CDR2 FNYEAQ come from the germline V gene. V was clipped by 1 base and J by 2 bases; unmatched bases: 8. The CDR3 contains 20 residues. The full variable domain, with the rest looked up from reference TRBV7-6 and TRBJ2-2, is GAGVSQSPRYKVTKRGQDVALRCDPISGHVSLYWYRQALGQGPEFLTYFNYEAQQDKSGLPNDRFSAERPEGSISTLTIQRTEQRDSAMYRCASSLEGRTSGGGNTGELFFGEGSRLTVL.

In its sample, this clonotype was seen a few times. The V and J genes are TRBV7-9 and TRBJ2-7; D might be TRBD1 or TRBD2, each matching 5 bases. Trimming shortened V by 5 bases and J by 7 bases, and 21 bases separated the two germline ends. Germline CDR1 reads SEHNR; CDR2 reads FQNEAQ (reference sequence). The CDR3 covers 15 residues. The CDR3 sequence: CASSPPGTPIREQYF. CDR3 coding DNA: TGTGCCAGCAGCCCCCCTGGGACCCCCATCAGGGAGCAGTACTTC.

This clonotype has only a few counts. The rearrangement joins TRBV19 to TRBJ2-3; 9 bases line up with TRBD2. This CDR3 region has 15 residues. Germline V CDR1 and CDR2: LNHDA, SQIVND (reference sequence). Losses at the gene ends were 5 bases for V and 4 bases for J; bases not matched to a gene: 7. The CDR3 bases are TGTGCCAGTAGTGAACAGCGGGGGGCCCCAGATACGCAGTATTTT. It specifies CASSEQRGAPDTQYF.

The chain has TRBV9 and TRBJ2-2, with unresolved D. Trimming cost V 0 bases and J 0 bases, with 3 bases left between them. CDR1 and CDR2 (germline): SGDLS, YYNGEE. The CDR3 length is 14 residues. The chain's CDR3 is CASSVEANTGELFF. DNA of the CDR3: TGTGCCAGCAGCGTAGAGGCGAACACCGGGGAGCTGTTTTTT.

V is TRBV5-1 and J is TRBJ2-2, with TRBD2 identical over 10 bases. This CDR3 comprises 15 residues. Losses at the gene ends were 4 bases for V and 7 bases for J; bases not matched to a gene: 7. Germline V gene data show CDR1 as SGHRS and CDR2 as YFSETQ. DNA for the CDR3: TGCGCCAGCAGCCTGAGGACTAGCGGTGGCGGGGAGCTGTTTTTT. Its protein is CASSLRTSGGGELFF.

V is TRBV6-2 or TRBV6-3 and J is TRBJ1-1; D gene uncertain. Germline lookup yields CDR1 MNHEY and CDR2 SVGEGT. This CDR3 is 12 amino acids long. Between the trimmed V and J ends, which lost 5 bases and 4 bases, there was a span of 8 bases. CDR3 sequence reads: CASSPASTEAFF. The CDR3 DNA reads TGTGCCAGCAGTCCCGCAAGCACTGAAGCTTTCTTT.

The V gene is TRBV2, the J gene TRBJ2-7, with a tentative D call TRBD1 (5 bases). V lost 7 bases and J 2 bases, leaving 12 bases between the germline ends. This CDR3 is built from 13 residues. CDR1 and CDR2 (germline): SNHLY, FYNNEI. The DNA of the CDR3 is TGTGCCAGCATAACGACAGCTGCCTACGAGCAGTACTTC. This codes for CASITTAAYEQYF.